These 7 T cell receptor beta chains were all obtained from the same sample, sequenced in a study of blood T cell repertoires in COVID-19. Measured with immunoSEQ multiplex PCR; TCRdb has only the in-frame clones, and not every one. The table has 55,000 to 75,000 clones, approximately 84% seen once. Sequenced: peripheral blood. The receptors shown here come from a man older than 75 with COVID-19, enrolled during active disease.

This CDR3 is CAISEGAANTEAFF. The CDR3 nucleotides read TGTGCCATCAGTGAAGGGGCAGCGAACACTGAAGCTTTCTTT. This chain uses TRBV10-3 with TRBJ1-1, with D perhaps TRBD1 (5 bases). Between the trimmed V and J ends, which lost 3 bases and 1 base, there was a span of 9 bases. Germline lookup yields CDR1 ENHRY and CDR2 SYGVKD. This CDR3 region has 14 residues.

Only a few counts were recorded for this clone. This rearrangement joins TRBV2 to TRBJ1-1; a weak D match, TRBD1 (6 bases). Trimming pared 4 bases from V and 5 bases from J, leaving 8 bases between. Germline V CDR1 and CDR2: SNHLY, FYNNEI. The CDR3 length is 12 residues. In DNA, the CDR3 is TGTGCCAGCAGTGGGGACAAGACTGAAGCTTTCTTT. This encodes CASSGDKTEAFF.

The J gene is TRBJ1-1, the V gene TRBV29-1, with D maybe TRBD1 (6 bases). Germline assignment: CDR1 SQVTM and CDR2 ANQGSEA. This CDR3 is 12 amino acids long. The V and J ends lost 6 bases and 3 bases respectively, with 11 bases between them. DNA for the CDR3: TGCAGCGTAAGGACAGCGGACACTGAAGCTTTCTTT. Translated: CSVRTADTEAFF.

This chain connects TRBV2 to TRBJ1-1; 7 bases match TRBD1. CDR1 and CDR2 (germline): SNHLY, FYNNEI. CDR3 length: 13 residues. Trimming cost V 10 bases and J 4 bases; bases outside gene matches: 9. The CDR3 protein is CAKTGLGGTEAFF. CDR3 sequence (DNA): TGTGCCAAGACAGGGTTGGGTGGCACTGAAGCTTTCTTT.

The CDR3 here is CATSDQGQGIGETQYF. CDR3 nucleotide sequence: TGTGCCACCAGTGACCAGGGACAGGGGATAGGAGAGACCCAGTACTTC. J is TRBJ2-5 and V is TRBV24-1; 10 bases line up with TRBD1. The V gene's germline CDR1 is KGHDR and CDR2 SFDVKD. After removal of 4 bases from V and 4 bases from J, the junction contained 8 bases not matched to a gene. The CDR3 covers 16 residues.

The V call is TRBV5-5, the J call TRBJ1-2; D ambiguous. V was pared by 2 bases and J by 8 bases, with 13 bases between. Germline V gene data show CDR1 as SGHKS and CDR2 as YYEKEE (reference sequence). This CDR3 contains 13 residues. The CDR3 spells CASSFETSGGYTF. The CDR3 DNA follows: TGTGCCAGCAGCTTTGAAACCTCGGGAGGCTACACCTTC.

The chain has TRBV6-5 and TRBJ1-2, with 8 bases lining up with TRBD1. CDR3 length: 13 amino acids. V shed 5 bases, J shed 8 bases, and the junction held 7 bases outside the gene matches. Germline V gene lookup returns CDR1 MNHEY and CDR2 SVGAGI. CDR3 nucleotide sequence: TGTGCCAGCAGTCGAACAGGGGGGGAAGGCTACACCTTC. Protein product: CASSRTGGEGYTF.